What follows is one T cell receptor (beta chain) and its context. Generated by immunoSEQ multiplex PCR, the TCRdb table keeps only in-frame clones and is missing some. The sample contains over 65,000 clones, around 80% of which appear only once. Single viable CD3+CD4+CD8-CD45RO+ cells were sorted as the memory CD4+ T cells. Positive selection with CD4 microbeads enriched total CD4+ T cells. The CDR3 covers 13 residues. Germline CDR1 and CDR2: SGHRS and YFSETQ. The V and J ends lost 4 bases and 11 bases respectively, with 16 bases between them. The source of the sample is a study of memory CD4+ T cells and cytomegalovirus serostatus. Across the study: Donors were healthy Belgian adults, 9 or 10 CMV seropositive and around 23 seronegative.

The receptor comes from an adult in good health and CMV-seropositive. The specimen sequenced was memory CD4+ T cells from blood. The chain is built from TRBV5-1 and TRBJ1-3, with D perhaps matching TRBD1 (6 bases). CDR3 in amino acids: CASSPEQGLPIYF. CDR3 DNA: TGCGCCAGCAGCCCCGAACAGGGTTTACCCATATATTTT.